This T cell receptor (beta chain) comes out of a study of control samples from healthy donors and cancer patients. V lost 3 bases and J lost 0, with 11 bases in between. The CDR3 loop spans 16 amino acids. Germline V lookup: CDR1 SEHNR, CDR2 FQNEAQ (reference sequence). The protocol was immunoSEQ multiplex PCR, while the TCRdb copy is restricted to in-frame clones and leaves out a portion. Among some 150,000 clones listed, 96% were seen once. The chain carries TRBV7-9 and TRBJ1-4; D may be TRBD1 (5 bases). The sequencing sample was made of blood. This clonotype was sampled from a woman aged 25 to 39 in good health. The chain's CDR3 is CASSLGRGATNEKLFF. The CDR3, as DNA: TGTGCCAGCAGCTTGGGACGGGGAGCAACTAATGAAAAACTGTTTTTT. Supplemented by reference TRBV7-9 and TRBJ1-4, the full variable domain reads DTGVSQNPRHKITKRGQNVTFRCDPISEHNRLYWYRQTLGQGPEFLTYFQNEAQLEKSRLLSDRFSAERPKGSFSTLEIQRTEQGDSAMYLCASSLGRGATNEKLFFGSGTQLSVL.